This note documents a single T cell receptor (beta chain) sequence. Its matching antigen is unknown. Germline V gives CDR1 SQVTM, CDR2 ANQGSEA. Trimming took 3 bases from V and 2 from J; bases not matched to a gene: 22. The CDR3 sequence is 21 residues long. The data were taken from a study of CD8 T cells in ankylosing spondylitis. Broader study findings: Earlier literature documents some of the motif variants in reactive arthritis synovial fluid and blood. Disease-linked clones were CD8+ and relatively rare in peripheral blood. Researchers reportedly found disease-linked clones significantly enriched in matched ankylosing spondylitis synovial fluid. A TCR beta motif of roughly 8 highly homologous variants seemed to mark ankylosing spondylitis blood.

Library preparation for TCR beta used quantitative 5'-RACE with molecular barcodes. TCRdb passed the 5' RACE reads through MiXCR, listing each CDR3 protein once. The sample lists fewer than 500,000 distinct CDR3 sequences; roughly a quarter were seen once. J is TRBJ2-1 and V is TRBV29-1, with 10 positions matching TRBD2. What was sequenced was blood, either unsorted or a sorted T cell fraction (not recorded which). This receptor was obtained from a male donor with ankylosing spondylitis. The chain's CDR3 is CSVEVLAGDQPVVVPYNEQFF. DNA for the CDR3: TGCAGCGTTGAGGTCCTAGCGGGAGACCAACCGGTGGTGGTCCCCTACAATGAGCAGTTCTTC.